The rows below give T cell receptor beta chains drawn from one sample of a study of early T cells in non-severe SARS-CoV-2 infection. One entry per CDR3 protein results from TCRdb running MiXCR on the 5' RACE reads. The table lists around 34,000 distinct CDR3 sequences, approximately 4.6% of them singletons. Sequencing was done on a sample of whole blood. Receptors were obtained from an adult who was a healthcare worker with PCR-confirmed SARS-CoV-2 infection or an uninfected control (not recorded which). Both conserved end residues are trimmed from each CDR3. Clone size is not always given. Where it is, it says once, few, many or a class for expanded clones.

cdr3_aa,clone_size,v_call
ASSSVGREGWVSDTQY,many,TRBV7-9
ASSVVAGAHEQF,-,TRBV9
ASSSSGASGGWGEQF,many,TRBV5-4
SAPPRGGPYNEQF,-,TRBV20-1
SVDRGRSTEAF,many,TRBV29-1
ASSQGVLVDEQY,many,TRBV3-1
ASSPDIPRNTIY,-,TRBV18
ASSQGYEQF,-,TRBV3-1
SVEAGPRTEAF,many,TRBV29-1
AISLNREGTGELF,few,TRBV10-3
ASTFAGNGYT,many,TRBV19
ASSQEGTRELF,few,TRBV3-1
ASSLVRDEQF,many,TRBV7-9
AGGTSSYNEQF,-,TRBV30
ASSLTLGGEQF,many,TRBV12-3/TRBV12-4
ASSITSSGNTIY,many,TRBV12-3/TRBV12-4
ASSLNTGWEDTQY,many,TRBV7-9
AISGELGEQY,many,TRBV6-1
ASSFSGRVKY,few,TRBV27
ASSFFGGEDTQY,many,TRBV5-1
ASSPLRAGGTDTQY,-,TRBV18
ASSPRAESRNIQY,many,TRBV18
ASSYRQGRNEQF,many,TRBV6-5
ASSLDLSVHEQY,-,TRBV11-2
ASSPTGTGTNEQF,few,TRBV7-8
ASSYLGRGLETQY,many,TRBV7-8
ASSEETVSGNTIY,few,TRBV2
AWYRVHEQF,many,TRBV30
ASSLTTRPYNEQF,-,TRBV7-3
AIYGTERGYT,many,TRBV19
ASSPNIGLAGEQY,many,TRBV21-1
ASSFWSGTGRGAKNIQY,many,TRBV28
ASSIRTQETQY,many,TRBV12-3/TRBV12-4
SGRQDGDEQF,many,TRBV20-1
ASSESRESEQF,many,TRBV10-1
AITRGGNEQF,many,TRBV10-3
AIRDSSEETQY,many,TRBV10-3
ASSELSGYTDTQY,many,TRBV2
ASSQVVLAGYNEQF,-,TRBV4-1